The rows below give T cell receptor beta chains drawn from one sample of a study of Graves' ophthalmopathy and Graves' hyperthyroidism. Each CDR3 protein gets one entry after TCRdb re-called the multiplex PCR reads with MiXCR. The sample records 150,000 to 200,000 distinct CDR3 sequences, 30% to 45% being singletons. The sample consisted of peripheral blood. All receptors come from a man aged 30 to 45 with Graves' ophthalmopathy. Each CDR3 is given with its conserved first and last residue. D genes are given only for firm matches. Clone size is not always given. Where it is, it says once, few, many or a class for expanded clones.

J,D,size,V,DNA,CDR3
TRBJ1-1,-,few,TRBV12-3/TRBV12-4,TGTGCCAGCAGTTTCGTGGGCACTGAAGCTTTCTTT,CASSFVGTEAFF
TRBJ1-1,-,-,TRBV6-1,TGTGCCAGCAGTCGGGGCTGGGATGGGGATGAAGCTTTCTTT,CASSRGWDGDEAFF
TRBJ2-4,TRBD2,many,TRBV7-3,TGTGCCAGCAGCTTAAGCACTAGCGGAGCCAAAAACATTCAGTACTTC,CASSLSTSGAKNIQYF
TRBJ1-5,TRBD1,-,TRBV11-2,TGTGCCAGCAGCCCGAGGGGGACAGGGGGCGCCGGTCAGCCCCAGCATTTT,CASSPRGTGGAGQPQHF
TRBJ2-2,-,-,TRBV6-5,TGTGCCAGCAGTTACTCGTTATCCGTGGACACCGGGGAGCTGTTTTTT,CASSYSLSVDTGELFF
TRBJ1-1,-,many,TRBV6-2/TRBV6-3,TGTGCCAGCAGTTCTCCTTGGGTGAACACTGAAGCTTTCTTT,CASSSPWVNTEAFF
TRBJ1-1,TRBD1,many,TRBV27,TGTGCCAGCAGTTTAGGGACAGGGAACATGAACACTGAAGCTTTCTTT,CASSLGTGNMNTEAFF
TRBJ1-1,-,many,TRBV12-3/TRBV12-4,TGTGCCAGCAGTTTATTCAGGTCGAACACTGAAGCTTTCTTT,CASSLFRSNTEAFF
TRBJ2-4,-,-,TRBV30,TGTGCCTGGAGTGTACAGGCGGACATTCAGTACTTC,CAWSVQADIQYF
TRBJ1-1,-,many,TRBV6-2/TRBV6-3,TGTGCCAGCAGTGACGTAGTTGGCACTGAAGCTTTCTTT,CASSDVVGTEAFF
TRBJ2-2,-,many,TRBV12-3/TRBV12-4,TGTGCCAGCAGTTTAGGGCCTAGTAATTGGCGGGGGAACACCGGGGAGCTGTTTTTT,CASSLGPSNWRGNTGELFF
TRBJ2-7,-,many,TRBV4-1,TGCGCCAGCAGCCAGGCCTCTGAGTCCTACGAGCAGTACTTC,CASSQASESYEQYF
TRBJ2-7,TRBD1,many,TRBV6-2/TRBV6-3,TGTGCCAGCAGTTACGCTACCGGGACAGGGCTCCACGAGCAGTACTTC,CASSYATGTGLHEQYF
TRBJ2-5,TRBD1,-,TRBV7-9,TGTGCCAGCAGCTTCGGGACAGGGGCGTCCGAGACCCAGTACTTC,CASSFGTGASETQYF
TRBJ2-7,TRBD1,-,TRBV6-2/TRBV6-3,TGTGCCACCCTCAGGACAGGAGCCGCCTACGAGCAGTACTTC,CATLRTGAAYEQYF
TRBJ1-1,-,once,TRBV28,TGTGCCAGCAGGGATGTGAACACTGAAGCTTTCTTT,CASRDVNTEAFF
TRBJ2-7,-,many,TRBV13,TGTGCCAGCAGCTTACGCCGGAATCCGATCTCTTACGATTATGAGGGCTCCTACGAGCAGTACTTC,CASSLRRNPISYDYEGSYEQYF
TRBJ1-1,-,-,TRBV7-8,TGTGCCAGCAGCTTAGTTGTTGGGGGGCTGAGAATGAACACTGAAGCTTTCTTT,CASSLVVGGLRMNTEAFF
TRBJ1-1,-,many,TRBV12-3/TRBV12-4,TGTGCCAGCAGTTGGGGGGGGAACACTGAAGCTTTCTTT,CASSWGGNTEAFF
TRBJ2-7,TRBD2,-,TRBV6-4,TGTGCCAGCACCCCGCCGGGACTAGCGGGAGGCGAGCAGTACTTC,CASTPPGLAGGEQYF
TRBJ2-2,-,-,TRBV20-1,TGCAGTGCTAGAAATCGGGGTGGGCAGGGTTTATCTGCACCCGGGGAGCTGTTTTTT,CSARNRGGQGLSAPGELFF
TRBJ2-7,TRBD2,many,TRBV7-2,TGTGCCAGCAGCTTAGAGGTGGCGGGGGGGGAGCAGTACTTC,CASSLEVAGGEQYF
TRBJ2-6,-,many,TRBV6-2/TRBV6-3,TGTGCCAGAGCGCAGGGGGGTTCTGGGGCCAACGTCCTGACTTTC,CARAQGGSGANVLTF
TRBJ2-7,TRBD2,many,TRBV6-2/TRBV6-3,TGTGCCAGCAGTCCTACTAGCGGGAGGGGGAACTACGAGCAGTACTTC,CASSPTSGRGNYEQYF
TRBJ2-7,-,many,TRBV29-1,TGCAGCGTGTTGTTGTCGGGACATGGAATCGAGCAGTACTTC,CSVLLSGHGIEQYF
TRBJ2-7,TRBD1,many,TRBV19,TGTGCCAGTAGCGAAGGACAGGCGACCTACGAGCAGTACTTC,CASSEGQATYEQYF
TRBJ1-1,TRBD1,-,TRBV30,TGTGCCTGGGACAGGGTCCAGGGCACTGAAGCTTTCTTT,CAWDRVQGTEAFF
TRBJ2-2,-,many,TRBV28,TGTGCCAGCAATTCCCAGGGGACCGGGGAGCTGTTTTTT,CASNSQGTGELFF
TRBJ1-3,TRBD1,-,TRBV28,TGTGCCAGCACCGAACCACTCAGGGGGACGGGAAACACCATATATTTT,CASTEPLRGTGNTIYF
TRBJ1-2,-,few,TRBV12-3/TRBV12-4,TGTGCCAGCAAAACCCACAGTGCCGCTAACTATGGCTACACCTTC,CASKTHSAANYGYTF
TRBJ1-2,-,-,TRBV28,TGTGCCAGCACATCCGGCGGGGGCTACACCTTC,CASTSGGGYTF
TRBJ2-5,-,many,TRBV28,TGTGCCAGCAGTTTCATCCTAGCCTCTGGGGAGACCCAGTACTTC,CASSFILASGETQYF
TRBJ2-6,-,many,TRBV19,TGTGCCAGTAGTATGGAGCCCCCCGGTGGGGCCAACGTCCTGACTTTC,CASSMEPPGGANVLTF
TRBJ2-7,-,many,TRBV12-3/TRBV12-4,TGTGCCAGCAGTTTTCCCACAGGGAAGGGCTCCTACGAGCAGTACTTC,CASSFPTGKGSYEQYF
TRBJ2-7,-,once,TRBV28,TGTGCCAGCAGTTCAACCTATAAAGGGACCGGTACAACCTACGAGCAGTACTTC,CASSSTYKGTGTTYEQYF
TRBJ2-2,-,-,TRBV6-2/TRBV6-3,TGTGCCAGCAGTTACTCGTCAAGCTCGGCGGGAACGAACACCGGGGAGCTGTTTTTT,CASSYSSSSAGTNTGELFF
TRBJ2-5,-,many,TRBV4-3,TGCGCCAGCAGCCAAGACAGGGACGAACAAGAGACCCAGTACTTC,CASSQDRDEQETQYF
TRBJ2-5,TRBD1,many,TRBV10-3,TGTGCCATCAGAGGAACAGGGGGGCAAGAGACCCAGTACTTC,CAIRGTGGQETQYF
TRBJ2-5,-,-,TRBV18,TGTGCCAGCTCGCCCCTAACACGGCAAGAGACCCAGTACTTC,CASSPLTRQETQYF
TRBJ1-1,TRBD1,-,TRBV28,TGTGCCAGCAGAAAATCGGGACAGAAGAACACTGAAGCTTTCTTT,CASRKSGQKNTEAFF
TRBJ1-2,-,many,TRBV6-1,TGTGCCAGCAGTGCGGGAAGGGATGGCTACACCTTC,CASSAGRDGYTF
TRBJ2-2,TRBD1,many,TRBV2,TGTGCCAGAGTCCGGGACAGGCCCTACACCGGGGAGCTGTTTTTT,CARVRDRPYTGELFF
TRBJ2-5,TRBD2,many,TRBV5-1,TGCGCCAGTTCGTTTGCCCGGGGGGAAGAGACCCAGTACTTC,CASSFARGEETQYF
TRBJ2-7,TRBD1,many,TRBV6-5,TGTGCCAGCACCTTACCTCCGGGACAGGCGGCCTACGAGCAGTACTTC,CASTLPPGQAAYEQYF
TRBJ2-5,-,many,TRBV20-1,TGCAGTGCTAGTTTGGGCGGGGCCCCAGAGACCCAGTACTTC,CSASLGGAPETQYF
TRBJ1-3,-,-,TRBV28,TGTGCCAGCAGTTTAGGAAGGGGATGTTTCGGTGGAAACACCATATATTTT,CASSLGRGCFGGNTIYF
TRBJ2-5,-,many,TRBV29-1,TGCAGCGTTGAACACCCCCAGTACCAAGAGACCCAGTACTTC,CSVEHPQYQETQYF
TRBJ2-7,TRBD2,many,TRBV30,TGTGCCTGGATCTCACCACCAGGGAGGGTGCGCGAGCAGTACTTC,CAWISPPGRVREQYF
TRBJ2-6,-,many,TRBV25-1,TGTGCCAGCAGTGGACACTCTGGGGCCAACGTCCTGACTTTC,CASSGHSGANVLTF
TRBJ2-7,TRBD2,many,TRBV19,TGTGCCAGTAGTCGGACTAGCGGGACCCACGAGCAGTACTTC,CASSRTSGTHEQYF